This record concerns one TCR beta chain sequence. Measured with immunoSEQ multiplex PCR; TCRdb has only the in-frame clones, and not every one. The table includes about 150,000 clones, 94% detected once. This CDR3 spans 16 amino acids. Patients with autoimmune history or systemic immunosuppression were excluded. The sample is drawn from a study of OX40 agonist ivuxolimab in advanced cancers. Sequencing was performed on CD4+ or CD8+ T cells sorted from blood, taken in a trial of the OX40 agonist ivuxolimab. This sequence was found in an adult with an advanced solid tumor such as melanoma, head and neck, liver or kidney cancer. The V call is TRBV12-2, the J call TRBJ1-2. TRBV12-2 is a documented pseudogene. This CDR3 is CASRLWRTMGNYGYTF. In DNA, the CDR3 is TGTGCAAGTCGCCTTTGGAGGACAATGGGCAACTATGGCTACACCTTC.